The entry below describes one T cell receptor (beta chain). This specimen comes from a study of blood T cell repertoires in COVID-19. Whole-study context: Both acute and convalescent COVID-19 samples were obtained from the United States, Italy and Spain.

There are 19 residues in the CDR3. Germline V gene lookup returns CDR1 SGHDT and CDR2 YYEEEE. V gave up 4 bases and J gave up 0 bases; unmatched junction bases: 9. Original processing notes: Amplification with reference gene primers provided the estimates of nucleated cell counts. Clones were sequenced by immunoSEQ multiplex PCR, and TCRdb holds only the in-frame ones, with some missing. V, J and clone size are taken as reported in that table, and D and trimming were inferred from the DNA itself. Of 150,000 to 200,000 clones listed, roughly four fifths are singletons. This rearrangement joins TRBV5-6 to TRBJ2-4; 14 bases map to TRBD2. The source is a man in his sixties with active or convalescent COVID-19. The sequencing input was peripheral blood. The CDR3 region has the DNA TGTGCCAGCAGCGGGGGACTAGCGGGAGCAGGGGGAGCCAAAAACATTCAGTACTTC. Amino acid sequence: CASSGGLAGAGGAKNIQYF.